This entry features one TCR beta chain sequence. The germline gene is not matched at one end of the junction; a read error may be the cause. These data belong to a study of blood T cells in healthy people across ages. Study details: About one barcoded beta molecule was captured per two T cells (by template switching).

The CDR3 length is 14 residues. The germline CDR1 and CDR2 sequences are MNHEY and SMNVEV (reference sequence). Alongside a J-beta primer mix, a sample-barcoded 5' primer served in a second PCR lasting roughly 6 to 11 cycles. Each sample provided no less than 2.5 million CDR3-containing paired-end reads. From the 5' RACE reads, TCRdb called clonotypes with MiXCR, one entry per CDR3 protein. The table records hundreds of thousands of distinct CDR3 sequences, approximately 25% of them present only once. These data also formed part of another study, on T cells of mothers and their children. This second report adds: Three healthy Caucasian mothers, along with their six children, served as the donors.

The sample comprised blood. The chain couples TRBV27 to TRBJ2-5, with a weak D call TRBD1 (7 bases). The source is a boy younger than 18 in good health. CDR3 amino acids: CASSLWGRGETQHF. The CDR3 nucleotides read TGTGCCAGCAGTTTATGGGGCAGGGGGGAGACCCAGCACTTC.